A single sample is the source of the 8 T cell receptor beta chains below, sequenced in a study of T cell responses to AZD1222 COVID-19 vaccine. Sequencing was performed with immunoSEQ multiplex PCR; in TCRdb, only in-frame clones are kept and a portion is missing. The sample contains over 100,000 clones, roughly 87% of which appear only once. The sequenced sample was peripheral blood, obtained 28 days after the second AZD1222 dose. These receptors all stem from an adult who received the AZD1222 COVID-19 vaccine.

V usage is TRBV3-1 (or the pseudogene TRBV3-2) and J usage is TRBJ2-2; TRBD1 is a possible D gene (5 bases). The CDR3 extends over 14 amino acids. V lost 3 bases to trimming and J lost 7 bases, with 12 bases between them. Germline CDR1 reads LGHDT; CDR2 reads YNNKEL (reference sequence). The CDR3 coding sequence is TGTGCCAGCAGCCACGGGCAGGGAATCGGGGAGCTGTTTTTT. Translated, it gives CASSHGQGIGELFF.

CDR3 protein: CASSAPVTGTGGSGGYTF. CDR3 bases: TGTGCCAGCAGCGCCCCCGTGACCGGGACAGGGGGCTCGGGTGGCTACACCTTC. The chain joins TRBV9 to TRBJ1-2; the match to TRBD1 covers 12 bases. The CDR3 spans 18 residues. Germline V CDR1 and CDR2: SGDLS, YYNGEE. V dropped 3 bases and J dropped 7; count of bases not matched to a gene: 16.

The CDR3 DNA is TGTGCCAGCAGCCTCCCGGATTGGGGGATTGGCTACACCTTC. Amino acid sequence: CASSLPDWGIGYTF. The J gene is TRBJ1-2, the V gene TRBV11-1; tentatively, D is TRBD1 (5 bases). V gave up 5 bases and J gave up 7 bases, with 17 bases separating them. Germline V gene sequence: CDR1 SGHAT, CDR2 FQDESV (reference sequence). CDR3 size: 14 residues.

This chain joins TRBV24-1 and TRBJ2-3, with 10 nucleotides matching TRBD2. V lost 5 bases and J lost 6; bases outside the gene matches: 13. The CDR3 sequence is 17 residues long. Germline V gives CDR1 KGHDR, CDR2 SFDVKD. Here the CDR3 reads CATSARTSGRVGDTQYF. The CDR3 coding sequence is TGTGCCACCAGTGCCCGGACTAGCGGACGGGTTGGGGATACGCAGTATTTT.

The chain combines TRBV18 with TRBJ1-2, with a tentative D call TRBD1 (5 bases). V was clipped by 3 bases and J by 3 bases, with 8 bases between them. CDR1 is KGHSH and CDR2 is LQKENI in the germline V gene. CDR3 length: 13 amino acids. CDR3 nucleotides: TGTGCCAGCTCACCGGGGGTTCACTATGGCTACACCTTC. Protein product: CASSPGVHYGYTF.

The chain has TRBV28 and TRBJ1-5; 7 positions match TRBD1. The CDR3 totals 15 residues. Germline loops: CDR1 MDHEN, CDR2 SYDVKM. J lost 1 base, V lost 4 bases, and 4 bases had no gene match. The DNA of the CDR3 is TGTGCCAGCAGTTCCACAGGGGCGAGCAATCAGCCCCAGCATTTT. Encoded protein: CASSSTGASNQPQHF.

The CDR3 here is CASSLVVGETQYF. The CDR3 DNA reads as TGTGCCAGCAGCTTAGTGGTGGGCGAGACCCAGTACTTC. The chain is built from TRBV11-3 and TRBJ2-5, with no clear D. This CDR3 region has 13 residues. Deletions cut 1 base from V and 5 bases from J, with 8 bases between. Looked up from germline, CDR1 is SGHNT and CDR2 is YENEEA.

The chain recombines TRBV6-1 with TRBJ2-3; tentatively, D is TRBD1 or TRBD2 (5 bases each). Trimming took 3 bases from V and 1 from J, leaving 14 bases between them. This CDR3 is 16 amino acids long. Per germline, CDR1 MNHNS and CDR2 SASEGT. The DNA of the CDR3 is TGTGCCAGCAGTGATATTGGGGGACGGGGCACAGATACGCAGTATTTT. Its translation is CASSDIGGRGTDTQYF.